This TCR beta chain is from a study of chemoradiotherapy in HPV16-positive cancers. Regarding the study as a whole: Candidate HPV-specific clones and E7-related TCR motifs grew in tumor during treatment.

Assay: immunoSEQ multiplex PCR; the TCRdb copy retains only in-frame clones and omits some. The data show approximately 50,000 clones, with about 92% seen just once and about 3.5% held by the top ten. With 4 bases clipped from V and 7 bases from J, the junction kept 7 bases outside the gene matches. The V gene's germline CDR1 is SGHRS and CDR2 YFSETQ. This CDR3 has 13 amino acids. Of note for this clone: Antigen specificity is unknown.

The source material was blood, sampled from a patient who underwent chemoradiotherapy. This receptor was identified in a human donor with HPV-associated anogenital cancer. This chain connects TRBV5-1 to TRBJ1-1; 7 nucleotides align to TRBD1. In DNA form, the CDR3 reads TGCGCCAGCAGCACCGGGACAGTTGATGAAGCTTTCTTT. Translation: CASSTGTVDEAFF. Using reference TRBV5-1 and TRBJ1-1 for the parts outside the CDR3, the full variable domain is KAGVTQTPRYLIKTRGQQVTLSCSPISGHRSVSWYQQTPGQGLQFLFEYFSETQRNKGNFPGRFSGRQFSNSRSEMNVSTLELGDSALYLCASSTGTVDEAFFGQGTRLTVV.